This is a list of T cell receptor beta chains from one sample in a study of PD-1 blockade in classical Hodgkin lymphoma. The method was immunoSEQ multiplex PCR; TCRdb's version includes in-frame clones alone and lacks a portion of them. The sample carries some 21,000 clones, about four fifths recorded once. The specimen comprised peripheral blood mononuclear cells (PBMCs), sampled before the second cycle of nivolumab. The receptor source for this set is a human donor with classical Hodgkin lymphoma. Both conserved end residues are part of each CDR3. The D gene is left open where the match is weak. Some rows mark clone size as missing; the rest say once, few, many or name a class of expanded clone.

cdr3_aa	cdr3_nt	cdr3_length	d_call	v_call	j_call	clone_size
CASSQVGTGVYGYTF	TGTGCCAGCAGCCAAGTAGGGACAGGGGTCTATGGCTACACCTTC	15	TRBD1	TRBV14	TRBJ1-2	-
CASSARDSHTEAFF	TGTGCCAGCAGCGCCCGGGACAGTCACACTGAAGCTTTCTTT	14	TRBD1	TRBV9	TRBJ1-1	-
CASSLGPGLNYEQYF	TGTGCCAGCAGCTTAGGCCCGGGATTAAACTACGAGCAGTACTTC	15	-	TRBV11-2	TRBJ2-7	-
CASSIFIGGTNNQPQHF	TGTGCCAGTAGTATATTCATCGGGGGTACGAATAATCAGCCCCAGCATTTT	17	-	TRBV19	TRBJ1-5	once
CASSFDLGNYGYTF	TGTGCCAGCAGCTTCGATTTGGGGAACTATGGCTACACCTTC	14	-	TRBV7-2	TRBJ1-2	once
CASSKTGLAPNNEQFF	TGTGCCAGCAGCAAAACGGGACTAGCGCCAAACAATGAGCAGTTCTTC	16	TRBD2	TRBV7-2	TRBJ2-1	-
CASSQDRSYEQYF	TGCGCCAGCAGCCAAGATCGCTCCTACGAGCAGTACTTC	13	-	TRBV4-3	TRBJ2-7	once
CASSEGSANYGYTF	TGTGCCAGCAGTGAAGGGTCAGCTAACTATGGCTACACCTTC	14	-	TRBV6-1	TRBJ1-2	once
CASSLGSPAHYEQYF	TGTGCCAGCAGCTTAGGGTCACCCGCTCACTACGAGCAGTACTTC	15	-	TRBV7-8	TRBJ2-7	-
CASSTGGGPETQYF	TGTGCCAGCTCCACTGGGGGGGGGCCAGAGACCCAGTACTTC	14	-	TRBV6-6	TRBJ2-5	-
CASSLGLGGFGGYTF	TGTGCCAGCAGCTTAGGACTCGGGGGGTTCGGTGGCTACACCTTC	15	-	TRBV7-2	TRBJ1-2	-
CASSIAPGQGGFYGYTF	TGTGCCAGTAGTATAGCTCCGGGACAGGGAGGGTTCTATGGCTACACCTTC	17	TRBD1	TRBV19	TRBJ1-2	-
CARGGRGRVGYTF	TGTGCCAGGGGGGGCAGGGGGCGCGTTGGCTACACCTTC	13	TRBD1	TRBV2	TRBJ1-2	-
CASSAIPGLAGRGADTQYF	TGCGCCAGCAGCGCGATCCCGGGACTAGCGGGACGAGGGGCAGATACGCAGTATTTT	19	TRBD2	TRBV10-2	TRBJ2-3	-
CASSQQQGMNTEAFF	TGCGCCAGCAGCCAACAACAGGGGATGAACACTGAAGCTTTCTTT	15	TRBD1	TRBV4-3	TRBJ1-1	-
CASSPIIPAEHYTDTQYF	TGTGCCAGCAGCCCCATCATCCCAGCGGAGCACTACACAGATACGCAGTATTTT	18	-	TRBV7-9	TRBJ2-3	once
CASSLRWNTEAFF	TGTGCCAGCAGCTTAAGATGGAACACTGAAGCTTTCTTT	13	-	TRBV7-3	TRBJ1-1	-
CATRRGWDRGETQYF	TGTGCCACCCGCAGAGGCTGGGACAGGGGAGAGACCCAGTACTTC	15	TRBD1	TRBV15	TRBJ2-5	once
CASSQTGWAETQYF	TGTGCCAGCAGTCAAACAGGGTGGGCAGAGACCCAGTACTTC	14	-	TRBV6-5	TRBJ2-5	-
CASSFGTATGELFF	TGTGCCAGCAGCTTCGGGACAGCCACCGGGGAGCTGTTTTTT	14	TRBD1	TRBV5-4	TRBJ2-2	few
CATSRDLFYSGGARQETQYF	TGTGCCACCAGCAGAGATCTTTTTTATAGCGGGGGGGCCAGGCAAGAGACCCAGTACTTC	20	TRBD2	TRBV15	TRBJ2-5	few
CASSLERKPPHNEQFF	TGCGCCAGCAGCTTGGAGCGAAAGCCCCCCCACAATGAGCAGTTCTTC	16	-	TRBV5-1	TRBJ2-1	-
CASSVETGGNTEAFF	TGTGCCAGCAGCGTAGAAACAGGGGGTAACACTGAAGCTTTCTTT	15	TRBD1	TRBV9	TRBJ1-1	-
CASSHVAGEAYNEQFF	TGCGCCAGCAGCCACGTAGCGGGAGAAGCCTACAATGAGCAGTTCTTC	16	TRBD2	TRBV5-1	TRBJ2-1	-
CASRRGYGYTF	TGTGCCAGCAGGAGAGGGTATGGCTACACCTTC	11	-	TRBV6-4	TRBJ1-2	-
CASSFTGSNQPQHF	TGTGCCAGCAGCTTCACAGGGAGCAATCAGCCCCAGCATTTT	14	-	TRBV7-9	TRBJ1-5	-
CATRAGTGGNYGYTF	TGTGCCACCAGGGCCGGGACAGGGGGGAACTATGGCTACACCTTC	15	TRBD1	TRBV15	TRBJ1-2	once
CASSIGSLTGEQYF	TGTGCCAGTAGTATAGGATCTCTAACAGGGGAGCAGTACTTC	14	-	TRBV19	TRBJ2-7	-
CASSYDTSGRPTEYF	TGTGCCAGCAGTTACGATACTAGCGGGCGGCCTACTGAGTATTTT	15	TRBD2	TRBV6-6	TRBJ2-3	-
CASSLTVWDRGRTDTQYF	TGTGCCAGCAGCTTAACTGTCTGGGACAGGGGGCGAACAGATACGCAGTATTTT	18	TRBD1	TRBV11-2	TRBJ2-3	-
CASSLGVDGYTF	TGTGCCAGCAGCTTGGGGGTGGATGGCTACACCTTC	12	-	TRBV5-8	TRBJ1-2	-
CASSPTGRETQYF	TGTGCCAGTAGTCCGACAGGGAGAGAGACCCAGTACTTC	13	TRBD1	TRBV19	TRBJ2-5	-
CASRHTGRGQETQYF	TGTGCCAGCAGACACACGGGACGGGGACAAGAGACCCAGTACTTC	15	-	TRBV27	TRBJ2-5	-
CASSPDRMKQFF	TGTGCCAGCAGCCCCGATCGCATGAAGCAGTTCTTC	12	-	TRBV5-4	TRBJ2-1	-
CASSSLAGGPSWTDTQYF	TGTGCCAGCAGCTCGTTAGCGGGAGGGCCCTCGTGGACAGATACGCAGTATTTT	18	TRBD2	TRBV4-2	TRBJ2-3	-
CASSLYYGGQGVPTNEKLFF	TGCGCCAGCAGCCTCTATTACGGAGGACAGGGAGTTCCAACTAATGAAAAACTGTTTTTT	20	TRBD1	TRBV4-1	TRBJ1-4	-
CASSFSEAFF	TGTGCCAGCAGCTTTAGTGAAGCTTTCTTT	10	-	TRBV7-6	TRBJ1-1	-
CASSIEPGRTDTQYF	TGTGCCAGTAGTATCGAACCCGGGAGGACAGATACGCAGTATTTT	15	TRBD2	TRBV19	TRBJ2-3	-
CASSLARGVASKNIQYF	TGTGCCAGCAGCTTAGCGAGAGGGGTGGCGTCCAAAAACATTCAGTACTTC	17	-	TRBV7-2	TRBJ2-4	-
CASSLGAGNTIYF	TGTGCCAGCAGCTTAGGGGCTGGAAACACCATATATTTT	13	-	TRBV7-9	TRBJ1-3	-
CASSIVGGTYQETQYF	TGTGCCAGTAGTATTGTCGGGGGAACGTACCAAGAGACCCAGTACTTC	16	-	TRBV19	TRBJ2-5	medium-sized
CASSDKGYNEQFF	TGTGCCAGCAGTGACAAGGGCTACAATGAGCAGTTCTTC	13	-	TRBV6-4	TRBJ2-1	-
CASSIGLAANTQYF	TGTGCCAGTAGTATAGGACTAGCCGCAAACACGCAGTATTTT	14	TRBD2	TRBV19	TRBJ2-3	-
CASSEDRVYGYTF	TGTGCCAGCAGTGAGGACAGGGTATATGGCTACACCTTC	13	TRBD1	TRBV6-5	TRBJ1-2	once
CASTPRVAGLTGELFF	TGTGCCAGCACCCCCAGGGTAGCGGGGTTGACCGGGGAGCTGTTTTTT	16	TRBD2	TRBV7-2	TRBJ2-2	medium-sized